Sequencing of this T cell receptor beta chain was carried out in a study of T-cell reconstitution after alpha-beta-depleted transplantation in children. This clonotype was counted between two and nine times. What it binds is unknown. Findings and caveats of the study: After transplant, high TCRbeta diversity at day 60 in some patients arose from surviving recipient T cells and thymic progenitors. Expanded graft clones, several hundred of them, were reportedly the source of alpha-beta T cells about two months after transplant. The authors attributed T-cell counts and diversity one year after transplant mostly to newly produced T cells.

TCRbeta library construction was performed incorporating unique molecular identifiers. MiXCR, applied by TCRdb to the PCR reads, yields one record per CDR3 protein. The data show hundreds of thousands of distinct CDR3 sequences, with roughly 15% seen just once and roughly 27% held by the top ten. Germline loops: CDR1 DFQATT, CDR2 SNEGSKA (reference sequence). This CDR3 has 17 amino acids. The V end lost 5 bases, the J end lost 4 bases, and 26 bases lay between the germline ends. The V gene is TRBV20-1, the J gene TRBJ1-1; D may be TRBD1 (5 bases). The sequence derives from a boy less than two years old who had a stem cell transplant for Wiskott-Aldrich syndrome, so the T cells may come from the graft donor. Material: PBMCs, mostly from graft donor cells, obtained 360 days after TCRalphabeta/CD19-depleted stem cell transplant. The CDR3 loop is CSAPTRASGSGGTEAFF. The CDR3 DNA is TGCAGTGCTCCCACTCGGGCCTCAGGGAGCGGGGGCACTGAAGCTTTCTTT.